The 2 T cell receptor beta chains below come from one sample, sequenced in a study of cytomegalovirus exposure and HLA in healthy donors. The PCR employed 60 Vbeta primers together with 13 Jbeta primers. Assay used: immunoSEQ multiplex PCR; TCRdb lists only in-frame clones, some missing. This sample has over 85,000 clones, with approximately 82% found just once. Source material: PBMCs. These receptors came from a man younger than 45 in good health and CMV-seropositive.

The sample holds a few counts of this clone. This chain uses TRBV28 with TRBJ2-1, with 7 bases identical to TRBD2. The germline V gene has CDR1 MDHEN and CDR2 SYDVKM. The CDR3 runs 16 residues. Trimming removed 10 bases from V and 9 bases from J; junction bases left unmatched: 21. The CDR3: CATRGWASGLQGEQFF. CDR3 nucleotides: TGTGCCACCCGCGGCTGGGCTAGCGGATTACAAGGTGAGCAGTTCTTC.

The J gene is TRBJ1-5, the V gene TRBV4-1; 7 nucleotides line up with TRBD1. V shed 6 bases, J shed 1 base, and the junction held 6 bases outside the gene matches. CDR1 is MGHRA and CDR2 is YSYEKL in the germline V gene. The length of the CDR3 is 15 residues. The CDR3 DNA reads as TGCGCCAGCAGTAGAGGGACAGAGAGCAATCAGCCCCAGCATTTT. Translation: CASSRGTESNQPQHF.